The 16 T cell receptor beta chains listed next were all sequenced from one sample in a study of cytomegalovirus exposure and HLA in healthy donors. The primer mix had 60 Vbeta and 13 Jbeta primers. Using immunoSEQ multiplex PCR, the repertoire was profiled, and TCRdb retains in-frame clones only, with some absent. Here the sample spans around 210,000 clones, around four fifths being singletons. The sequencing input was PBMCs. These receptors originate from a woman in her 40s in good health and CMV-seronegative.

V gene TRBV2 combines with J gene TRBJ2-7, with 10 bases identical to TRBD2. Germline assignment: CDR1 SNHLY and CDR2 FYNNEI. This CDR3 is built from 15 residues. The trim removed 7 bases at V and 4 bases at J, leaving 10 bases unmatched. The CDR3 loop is CASKIGTSDQYEQYF. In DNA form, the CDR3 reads TGTGCCAGCAAGATTGGGACTAGCGACCAGTACGAGCAGTACTTC.

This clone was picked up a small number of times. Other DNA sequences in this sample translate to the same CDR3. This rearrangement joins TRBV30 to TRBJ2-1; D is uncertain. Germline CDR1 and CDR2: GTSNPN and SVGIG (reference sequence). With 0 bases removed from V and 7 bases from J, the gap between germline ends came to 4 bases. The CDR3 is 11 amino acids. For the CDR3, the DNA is TGTGCCTGGAGTGTACTGAATGAGCAGTTCTTC. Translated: CAWSVLNEQFF.

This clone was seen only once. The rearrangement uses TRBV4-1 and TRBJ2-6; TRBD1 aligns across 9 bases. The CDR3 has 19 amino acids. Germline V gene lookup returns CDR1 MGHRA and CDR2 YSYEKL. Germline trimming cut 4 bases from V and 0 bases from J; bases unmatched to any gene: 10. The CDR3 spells CASSRETGTGYSGANVLTF. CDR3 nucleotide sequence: TGCGCCAGCAGCCGGGAGACCGGGACAGGGTACTCTGGGGCCAACGTCCTGACTTTC.

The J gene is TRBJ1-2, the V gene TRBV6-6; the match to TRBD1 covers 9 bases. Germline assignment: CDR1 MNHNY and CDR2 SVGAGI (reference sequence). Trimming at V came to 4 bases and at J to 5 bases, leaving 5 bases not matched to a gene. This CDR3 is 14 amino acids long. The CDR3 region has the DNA TGTGCCAGCAGTTTGGACAGGGGTAAATATGGCTACACCTTC. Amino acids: CASSLDRGKYGYTF.

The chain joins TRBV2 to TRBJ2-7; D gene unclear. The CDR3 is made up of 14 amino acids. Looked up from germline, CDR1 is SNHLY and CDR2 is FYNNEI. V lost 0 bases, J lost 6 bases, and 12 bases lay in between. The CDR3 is CASSEALIDLEQYF. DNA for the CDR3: TGTGCCAGCAGTGAAGCGCTTATAGATCTCGAGCAGTACTTC.

The CDR3 DNA reads as TGTGCCAGCAGCTTAGGACTAGCGGGAAGTCCGCCCTACGAGCAGTACTTC. Protein sequence: CASSLGLAGSPPYEQYF. The chain combines TRBV7-8 with TRBJ2-7; 11 nucleotides match TRBD2. Germline trimming cut 1 base from V and 2 bases from J; bases unmatched to any gene: 7. This CDR3 comprises 17 residues. Germline CDR1 SGHVS, CDR2 FQNEAQ.

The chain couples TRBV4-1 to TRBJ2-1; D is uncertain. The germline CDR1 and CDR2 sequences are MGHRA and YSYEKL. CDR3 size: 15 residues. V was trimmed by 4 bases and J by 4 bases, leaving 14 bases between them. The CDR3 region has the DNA TGCGCCAGCAGCCCTAACGTATCACCGTACAATGAGCAGTTCTTC. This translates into CASSPNVSPYNEQFF.

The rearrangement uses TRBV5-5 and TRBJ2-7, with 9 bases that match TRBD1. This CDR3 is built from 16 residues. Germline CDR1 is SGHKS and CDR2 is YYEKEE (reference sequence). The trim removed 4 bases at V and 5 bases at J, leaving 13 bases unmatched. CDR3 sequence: CASSPFTGTGSDEQYF. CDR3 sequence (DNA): TGTGCCAGCAGCCCCTTTACCGGGACAGGGAGTGACGAGCAGTACTTC.

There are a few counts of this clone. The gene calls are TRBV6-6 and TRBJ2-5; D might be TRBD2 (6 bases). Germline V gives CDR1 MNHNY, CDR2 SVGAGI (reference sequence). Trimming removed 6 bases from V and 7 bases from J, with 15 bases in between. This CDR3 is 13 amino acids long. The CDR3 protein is CASRAGTQGTQYF. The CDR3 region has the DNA TGTGCCAGCAGGGCCGGGACTCAGGGGACCCAGTACTTC.

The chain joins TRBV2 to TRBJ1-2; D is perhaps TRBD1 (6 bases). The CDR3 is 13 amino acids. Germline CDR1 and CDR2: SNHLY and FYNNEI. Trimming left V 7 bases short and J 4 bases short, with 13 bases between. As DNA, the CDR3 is TGTGCCAGCACTCCGGACAGATTCTATGGCTACACCTTC. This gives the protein CASTPDRFYGYTF. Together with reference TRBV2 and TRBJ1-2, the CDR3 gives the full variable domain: EPEVTQTPSHQVTQMGQEVILRCVPISNHLYFYWYRQILGQKVEFLVSFYNNEISEKSEIFDDQFSVERPDGSNFTLKIRSTKLEDSAMYFCASTPDRFYGYTFGSGTRLTVV.

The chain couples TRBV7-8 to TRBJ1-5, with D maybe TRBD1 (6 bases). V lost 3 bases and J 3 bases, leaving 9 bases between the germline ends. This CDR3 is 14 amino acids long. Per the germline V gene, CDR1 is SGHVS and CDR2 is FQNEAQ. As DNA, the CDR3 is TGTGCCAGCAGCTTTAGGACAGACAATCAGCCCCAGCATTTT. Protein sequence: CASSFRTDNQPQHF.

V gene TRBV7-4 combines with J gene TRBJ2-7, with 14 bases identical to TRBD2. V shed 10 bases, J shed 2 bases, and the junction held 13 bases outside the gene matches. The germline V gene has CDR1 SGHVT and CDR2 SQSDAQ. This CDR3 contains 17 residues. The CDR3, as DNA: TGTGCCACAGCCGGGACTAGCGGGAGTTTCCGTGCCTACGAGCAGTACTTC. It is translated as CATAGTSGSFRAYEQYF.

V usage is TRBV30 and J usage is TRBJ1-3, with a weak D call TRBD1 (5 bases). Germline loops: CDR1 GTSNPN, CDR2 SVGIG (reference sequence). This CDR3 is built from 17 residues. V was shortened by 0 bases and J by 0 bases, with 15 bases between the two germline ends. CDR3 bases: TGTGCCTGGAGTGTATGGGGGACTGACTCCTCTGGAAACACCATATATTTT. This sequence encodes CAWSVWGTDSSGNTIYF.

The CDR3 loop is CASSLEVRAVPTNEKLFF. The CDR3 DNA reads TGTGCCAGCAGCTTGGAAGTTCGAGCGGTCCCAACTAATGAAAAACTGTTTTTT. This chain uses TRBV5-8 with TRBJ1-4; no reliable D call. This CDR3 region has 18 residues. The V and J ends lost 0 bases and 0 bases respectively, with 15 bases between them. The germline V gene has CDR1 SGHTS and CDR2 YDEGEE. Complete variable domain (other parts from reference TRBV5-8 and TRBJ1-4): EAGVTQSPTHLIKTRGQQATLRCSPISGHTSVYWYQQALGLGLQFLLWYDEGEERNRGNFPPRFSGRQFPNYSSELNVNALELEDSALYLCASSLEVRAVPTNEKLFFGSGTQLSVL.

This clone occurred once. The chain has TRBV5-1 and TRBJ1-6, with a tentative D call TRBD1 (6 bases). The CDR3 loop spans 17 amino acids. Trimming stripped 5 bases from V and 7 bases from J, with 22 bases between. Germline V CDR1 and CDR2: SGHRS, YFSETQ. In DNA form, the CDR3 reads TGCGCCAGCAGTCCGGCCGGGGGGGGCGCAGGCAATTCACCCCTCCACTTT. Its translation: CASSPAGGGAGNSPLHF.

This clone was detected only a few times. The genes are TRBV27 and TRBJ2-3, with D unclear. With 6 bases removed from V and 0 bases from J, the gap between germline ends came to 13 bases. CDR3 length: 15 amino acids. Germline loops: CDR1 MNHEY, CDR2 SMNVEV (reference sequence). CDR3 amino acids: CASRRRETSTDTQYF. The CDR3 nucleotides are TGTGCCAGCAGGAGGAGAGAAACTAGCACAGATACGCAGTATTTT.